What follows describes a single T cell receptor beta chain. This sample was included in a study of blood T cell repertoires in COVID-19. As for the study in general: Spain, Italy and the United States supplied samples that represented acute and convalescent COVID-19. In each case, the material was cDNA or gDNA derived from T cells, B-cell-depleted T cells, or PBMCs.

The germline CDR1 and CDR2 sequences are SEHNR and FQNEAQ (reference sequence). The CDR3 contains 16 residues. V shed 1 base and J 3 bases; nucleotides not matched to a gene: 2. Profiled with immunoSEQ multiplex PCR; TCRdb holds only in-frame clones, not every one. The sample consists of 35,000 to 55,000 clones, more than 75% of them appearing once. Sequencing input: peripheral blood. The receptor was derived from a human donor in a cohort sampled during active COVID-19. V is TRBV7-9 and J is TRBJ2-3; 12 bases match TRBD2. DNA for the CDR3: TGTGCCAGCAGCTTAGGACTAGCGGGAGATACAGATACGCAGTATTTT. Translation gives CASSLGLAGDTDTQYF.